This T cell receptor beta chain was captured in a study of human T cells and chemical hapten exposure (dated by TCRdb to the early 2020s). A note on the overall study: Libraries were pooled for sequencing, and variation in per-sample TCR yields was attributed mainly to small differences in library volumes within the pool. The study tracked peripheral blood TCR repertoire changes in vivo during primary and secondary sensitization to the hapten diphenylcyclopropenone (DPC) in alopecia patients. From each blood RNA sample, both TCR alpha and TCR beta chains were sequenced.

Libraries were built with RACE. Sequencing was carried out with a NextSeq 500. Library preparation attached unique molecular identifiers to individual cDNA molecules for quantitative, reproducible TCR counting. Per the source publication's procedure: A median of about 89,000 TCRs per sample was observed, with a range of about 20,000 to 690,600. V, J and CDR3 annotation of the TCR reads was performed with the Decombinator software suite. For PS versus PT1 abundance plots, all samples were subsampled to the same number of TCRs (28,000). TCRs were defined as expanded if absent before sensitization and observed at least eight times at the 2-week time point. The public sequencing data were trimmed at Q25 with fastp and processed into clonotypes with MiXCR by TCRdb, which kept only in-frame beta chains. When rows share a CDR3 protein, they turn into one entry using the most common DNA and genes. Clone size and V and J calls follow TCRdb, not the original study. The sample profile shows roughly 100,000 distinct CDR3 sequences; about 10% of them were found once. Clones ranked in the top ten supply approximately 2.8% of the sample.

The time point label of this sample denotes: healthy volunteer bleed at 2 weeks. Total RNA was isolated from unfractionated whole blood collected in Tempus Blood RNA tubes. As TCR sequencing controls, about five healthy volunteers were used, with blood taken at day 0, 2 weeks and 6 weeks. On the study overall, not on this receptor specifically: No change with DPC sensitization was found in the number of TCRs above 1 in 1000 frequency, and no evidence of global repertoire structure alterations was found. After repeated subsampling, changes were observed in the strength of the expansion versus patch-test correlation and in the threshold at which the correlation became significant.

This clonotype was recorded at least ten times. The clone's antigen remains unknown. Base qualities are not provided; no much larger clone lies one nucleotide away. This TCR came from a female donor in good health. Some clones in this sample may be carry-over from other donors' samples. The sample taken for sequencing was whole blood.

The DNA sequence is given as TGTGCCAGCAGCGCAACTCTACGCAACACAGATACGCAGTATTTT. The translation is CASSATLRNTDTQYF. Rearrangement joined TRBV7-9 to TRBJ2-3; too little of a D gene remains to name it. Counted from cysteine to phenylalanine, this CDR3 has 15 amino acids. The kept DNA is CDR3 alone, 45 bases in frame from the first base. The V and J ends are trimmed by 5 bases and 2 bases, leaving 14 bases between them. As encoded in the germline V gene (reference sequence), CDR1 is SEHNR while CDR2 is FQNEAQ.